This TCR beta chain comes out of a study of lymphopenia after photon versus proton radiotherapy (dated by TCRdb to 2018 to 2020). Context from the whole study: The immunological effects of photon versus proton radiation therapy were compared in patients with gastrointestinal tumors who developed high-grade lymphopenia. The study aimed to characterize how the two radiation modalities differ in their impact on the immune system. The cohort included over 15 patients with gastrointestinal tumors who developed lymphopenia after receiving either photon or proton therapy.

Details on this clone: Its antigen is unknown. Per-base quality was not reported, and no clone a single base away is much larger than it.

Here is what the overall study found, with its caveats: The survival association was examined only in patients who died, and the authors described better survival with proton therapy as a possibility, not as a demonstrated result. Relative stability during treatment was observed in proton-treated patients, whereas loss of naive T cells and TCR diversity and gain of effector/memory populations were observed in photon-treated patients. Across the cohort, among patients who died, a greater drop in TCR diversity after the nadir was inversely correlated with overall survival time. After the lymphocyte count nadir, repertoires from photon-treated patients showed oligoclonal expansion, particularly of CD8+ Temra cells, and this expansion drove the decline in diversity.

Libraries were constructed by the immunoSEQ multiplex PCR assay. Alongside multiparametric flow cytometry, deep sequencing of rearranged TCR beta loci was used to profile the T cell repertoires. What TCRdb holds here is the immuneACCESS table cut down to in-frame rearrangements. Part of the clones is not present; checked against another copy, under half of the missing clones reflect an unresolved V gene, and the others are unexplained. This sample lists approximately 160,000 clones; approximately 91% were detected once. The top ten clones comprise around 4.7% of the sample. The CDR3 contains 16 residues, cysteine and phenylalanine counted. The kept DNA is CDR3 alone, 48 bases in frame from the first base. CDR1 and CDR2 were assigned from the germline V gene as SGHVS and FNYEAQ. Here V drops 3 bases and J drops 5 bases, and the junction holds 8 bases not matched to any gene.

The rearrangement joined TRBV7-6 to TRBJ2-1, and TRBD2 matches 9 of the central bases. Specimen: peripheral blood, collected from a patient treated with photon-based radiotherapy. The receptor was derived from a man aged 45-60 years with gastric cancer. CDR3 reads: CASSLQAGGPNNEQFF. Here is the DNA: TGTGCCAGCAGCTTGCAGGCGGGAGGGCCTAACAATGAGCAGTTCTTC.